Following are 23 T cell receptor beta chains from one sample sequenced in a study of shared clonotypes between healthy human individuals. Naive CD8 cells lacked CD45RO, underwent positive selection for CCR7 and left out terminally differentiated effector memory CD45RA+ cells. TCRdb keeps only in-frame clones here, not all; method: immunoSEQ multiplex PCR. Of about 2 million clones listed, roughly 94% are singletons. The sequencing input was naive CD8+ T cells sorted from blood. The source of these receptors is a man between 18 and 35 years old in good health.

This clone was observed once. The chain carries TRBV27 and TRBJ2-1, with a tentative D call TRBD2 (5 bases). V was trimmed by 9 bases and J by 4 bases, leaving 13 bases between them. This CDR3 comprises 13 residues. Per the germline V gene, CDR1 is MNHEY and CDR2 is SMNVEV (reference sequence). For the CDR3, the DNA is TGTGCCAGTGGGCTCCTAGCTTACAATGAGCAGTTCTTC. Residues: CASGLLAYNEQFF.

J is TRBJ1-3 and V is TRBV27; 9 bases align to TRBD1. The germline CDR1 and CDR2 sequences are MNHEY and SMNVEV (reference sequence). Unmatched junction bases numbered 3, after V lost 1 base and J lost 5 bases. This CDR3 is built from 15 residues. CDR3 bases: TGTGCCAGCAGTTTATTAGGGACAGGGCGAAACACCATATATTTT. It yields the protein CASSLLGTGRNTIYF.

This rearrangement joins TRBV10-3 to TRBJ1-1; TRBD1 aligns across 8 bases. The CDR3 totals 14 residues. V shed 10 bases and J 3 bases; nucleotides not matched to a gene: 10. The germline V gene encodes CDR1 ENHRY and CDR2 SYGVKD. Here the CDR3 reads CATGQGLGDTEAFF. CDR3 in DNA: TGTGCCACCGGACAGGGACTCGGGGACACTGAAGCTTTCTTT.

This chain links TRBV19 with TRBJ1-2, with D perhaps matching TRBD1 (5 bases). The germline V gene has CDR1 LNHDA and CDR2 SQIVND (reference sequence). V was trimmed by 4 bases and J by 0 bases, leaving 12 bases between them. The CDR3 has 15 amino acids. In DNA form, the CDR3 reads TGTGCCAGTAGTACCACGACAGCAACTAACTATGGCTACACCTTC. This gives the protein CASSTTTATNYGYTF.

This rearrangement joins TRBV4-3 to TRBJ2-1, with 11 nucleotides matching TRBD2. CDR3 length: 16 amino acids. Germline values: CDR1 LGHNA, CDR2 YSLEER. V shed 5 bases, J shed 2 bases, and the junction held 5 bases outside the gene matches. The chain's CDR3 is CASSGGLADTYNEQFF. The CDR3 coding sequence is TGCGCCAGCAGCGGGGGACTAGCGGATACCTACAATGAGCAGTTCTTC.

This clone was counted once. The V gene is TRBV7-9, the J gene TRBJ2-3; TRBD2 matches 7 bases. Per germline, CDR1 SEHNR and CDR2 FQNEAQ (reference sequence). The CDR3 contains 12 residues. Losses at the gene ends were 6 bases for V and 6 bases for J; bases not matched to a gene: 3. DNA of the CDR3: TGTGCCAGCAGTAACGGGGGGGATACGCAGTATTTT. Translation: CASSNGGDTQYF. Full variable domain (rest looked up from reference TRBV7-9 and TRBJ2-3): DTGVSQNPRHKITKRGQNVTFRCDPISEHNRLYWYRQTLGQGPEFLTYFQNEAQLEKSRLLSDRFSAERPKGSFSTLEIQRTEQGDSAMYLCASSNGGDTQYFGPGTRLTVL.

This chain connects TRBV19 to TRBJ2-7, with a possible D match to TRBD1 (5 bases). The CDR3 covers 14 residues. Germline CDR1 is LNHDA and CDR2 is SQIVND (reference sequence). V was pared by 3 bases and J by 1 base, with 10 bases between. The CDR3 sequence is CASSMGQTSYEQYF. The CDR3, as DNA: TGTGCCAGTAGTATGGGGCAGACTTCCTACGAGCAGTACTTC.

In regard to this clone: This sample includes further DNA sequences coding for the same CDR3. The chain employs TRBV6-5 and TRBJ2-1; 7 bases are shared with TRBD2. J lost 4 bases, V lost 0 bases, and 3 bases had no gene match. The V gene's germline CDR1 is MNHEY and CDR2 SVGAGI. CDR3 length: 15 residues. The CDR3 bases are TGTGCCAGCAGTTACTCGGGCGGGGGTTACAATGAGCAGTTCTTC. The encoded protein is CASSYSGGGYNEQFF.

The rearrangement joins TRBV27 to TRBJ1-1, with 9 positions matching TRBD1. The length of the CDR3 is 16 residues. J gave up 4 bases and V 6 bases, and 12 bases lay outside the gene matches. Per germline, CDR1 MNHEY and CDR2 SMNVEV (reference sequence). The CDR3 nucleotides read TGTGCCAGCAGCCTTATCCCTGACAGGGGGGGCACTGAAGCTTTCTTT. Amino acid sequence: CASSLIPDRGGTEAFF.

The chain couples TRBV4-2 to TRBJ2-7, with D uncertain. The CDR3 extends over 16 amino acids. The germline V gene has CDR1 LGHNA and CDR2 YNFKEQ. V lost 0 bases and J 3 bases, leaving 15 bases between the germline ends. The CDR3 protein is CASSQEYLGEDYEQYF. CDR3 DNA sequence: TGTGCCAGCAGCCAAGAATATCTTGGAGAAGACTACGAGCAGTACTTC.

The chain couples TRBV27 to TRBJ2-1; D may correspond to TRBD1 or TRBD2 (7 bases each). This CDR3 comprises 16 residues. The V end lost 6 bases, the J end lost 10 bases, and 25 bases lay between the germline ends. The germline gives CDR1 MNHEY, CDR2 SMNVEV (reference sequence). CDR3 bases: TGTGCCAGCAGACCTCGACAGGGCGGACTGCGGGGGGAGCAGTTCTTC. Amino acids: CASRPRQGGLRGEQFF.

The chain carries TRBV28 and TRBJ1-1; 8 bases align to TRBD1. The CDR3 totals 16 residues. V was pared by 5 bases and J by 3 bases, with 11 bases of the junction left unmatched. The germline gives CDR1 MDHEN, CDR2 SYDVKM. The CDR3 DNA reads TGTGCCAGCAGTCCCGGACAGGGAGTATGGGACACTGAAGCTTTCTTT. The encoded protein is CASSPGQGVWDTEAFF.

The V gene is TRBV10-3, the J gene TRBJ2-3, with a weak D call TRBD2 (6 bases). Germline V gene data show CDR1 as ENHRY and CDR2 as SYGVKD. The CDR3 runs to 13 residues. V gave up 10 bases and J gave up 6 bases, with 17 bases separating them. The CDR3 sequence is CATLADPPDTQYF. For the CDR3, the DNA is TGTGCCACCTTAGCGGACCCCCCGGATACGCAGTATTTT.

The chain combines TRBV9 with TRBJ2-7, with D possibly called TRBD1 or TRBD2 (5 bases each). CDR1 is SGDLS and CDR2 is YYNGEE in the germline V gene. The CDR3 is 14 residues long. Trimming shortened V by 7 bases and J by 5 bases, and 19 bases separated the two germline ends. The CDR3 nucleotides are TGTGCCAGCGGACCAGAATTGGGGGTGAACGAGCAGTACTTC. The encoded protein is CASGPELGVNEQYF.

The CDR3 DNA reads as TGTGCCAGCAGGGTTACAGGAACACCCGAAGCTTTCTTT. Its translation: CASRVTGTPEAFF. The V and J genes are TRBV6-1 and TRBJ1-1, with a tentative D call TRBD1 (5 bases). V was trimmed by 6 bases and J by 8 bases, leaving 16 bases between them. Germline-derived CDR1 and CDR2 are MNHNS and SASEGT. The CDR3 runs to 13 residues.

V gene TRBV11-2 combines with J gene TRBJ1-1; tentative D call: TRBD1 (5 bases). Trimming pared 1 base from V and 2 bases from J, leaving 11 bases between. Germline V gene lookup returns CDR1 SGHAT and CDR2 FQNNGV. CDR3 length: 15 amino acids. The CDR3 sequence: CASSLALGGNTEAFF. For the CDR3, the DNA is TGTGCCAGCAGCTTAGCTTTGGGGGGTAACACTGAAGCTTTCTTT.

The CDR3 spells CASSLDSSITEAFF. Written as DNA, the CDR3 is TGTGCCAGCAGCTTAGACAGTTCAATCACTGAAGCTTTCTTT. The chain couples TRBV7-9 to TRBJ1-1; D is ambiguous. The CDR3 length is 14 residues. V lost 1 base to trimming and J lost 4 bases, with 10 bases between them. CDR1 is SEHNR and CDR2 is FQNEAQ in the germline V gene (reference sequence).

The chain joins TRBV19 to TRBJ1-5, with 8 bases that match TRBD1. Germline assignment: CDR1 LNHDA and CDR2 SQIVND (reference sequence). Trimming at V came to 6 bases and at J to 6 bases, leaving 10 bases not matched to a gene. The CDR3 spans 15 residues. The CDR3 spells CASSPDREGAQPQHF. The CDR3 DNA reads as TGTGCCAGTAGCCCGGACAGGGAGGGCGCTCAGCCCCAGCATTTT.

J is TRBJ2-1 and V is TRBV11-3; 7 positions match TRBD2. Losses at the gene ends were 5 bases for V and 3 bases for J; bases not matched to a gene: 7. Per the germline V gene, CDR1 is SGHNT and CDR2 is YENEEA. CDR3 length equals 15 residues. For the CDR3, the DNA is TGTGCCAGCAGCCCCCGGCTAGCGGACTACAATGAGCAGTTCTTC. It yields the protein CASSPRLADYNEQFF.

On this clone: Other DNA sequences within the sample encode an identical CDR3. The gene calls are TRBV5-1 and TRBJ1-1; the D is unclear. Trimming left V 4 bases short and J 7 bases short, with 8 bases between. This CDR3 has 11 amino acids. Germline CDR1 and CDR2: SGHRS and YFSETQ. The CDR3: CASSLGYEAFF. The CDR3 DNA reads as TGCGCCAGCAGCCTAGGCTATGAAGCTTTCTTT. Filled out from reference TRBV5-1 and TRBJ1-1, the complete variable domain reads KAGVTQTPRYLIKTRGQQVTLSCSPISGHRSVSWYQQTPGQGLQFLFEYFSETQRNKGNFPGRFSGRQFSNSRSEMNVSTLELGDSALYLCASSLGYEAFFGQGTRLTVV.

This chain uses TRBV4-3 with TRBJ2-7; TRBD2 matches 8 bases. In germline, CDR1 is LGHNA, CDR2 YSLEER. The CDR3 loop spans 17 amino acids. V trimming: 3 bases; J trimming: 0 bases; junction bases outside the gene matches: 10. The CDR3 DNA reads TGCGCCAGCAGCCACTCCCTTGGGCGGGAGGACTCCTACGAGCAGTACTTC. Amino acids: CASSHSLGREDSYEQYF.

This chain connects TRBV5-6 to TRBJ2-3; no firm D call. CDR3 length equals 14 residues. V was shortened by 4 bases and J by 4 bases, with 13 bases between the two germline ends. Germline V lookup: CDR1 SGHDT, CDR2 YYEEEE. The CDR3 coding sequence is TGTGCCAGCAGCGCCCTAGAGCTCGCAGATACGCAGTATTTT. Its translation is CASSALELADTQYF.

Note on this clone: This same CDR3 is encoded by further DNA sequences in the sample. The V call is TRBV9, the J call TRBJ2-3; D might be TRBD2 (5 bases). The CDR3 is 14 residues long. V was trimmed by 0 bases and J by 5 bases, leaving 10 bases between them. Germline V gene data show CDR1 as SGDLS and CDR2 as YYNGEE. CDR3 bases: TGTGCCAGCAGCGTAGACGGGGTTGGAGATACGCAGTATTTT. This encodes CASSVDGVGDTQYF.